A single TCR beta chain is shown here with its context. This entry comes from a study of T cell responses to AZD1222 COVID-19 vaccine. Produced via immunoSEQ multiplex PCR; TCRdb's table is partial and in-frame only. The sample has 100,000 to 150,000 clones; 92% are singletons. The germline V gene encodes CDR1 SGHVS and CDR2 FNYEAQ. This CDR3 region has 15 residues. Losses at the gene ends were 5 bases for V and 0 bases for J; bases not matched to a gene: 7. Sequenced material: peripheral blood, taken on day 0 of AZD1222 vaccination. This TCR came from an adult in good health. V and J are TRBV7-6 and TRBJ2-7; 7 nucleotides align to TRBD1. The CDR3 coding sequence is TGTGCCAGCAGCCCAACCTGGGACAGCTCCTACGAGCAGTACTTC. Translation: CASSPTWDSSYEQYF.